One and the same sample provided the 6 T cell receptor beta chains below, sequenced in a study of T cell changes during pregnancy in multiple sclerosis. Repertoires were generated with immunoSEQ multiplex PCR, while TCRdb's copy carries only in-frame clones and drops some. Here the sample spans some 85,000 clones, nearly 95% being singletons. The material sequenced was peripheral blood, taken in the second trimester of pregnancy. These receptors came from a female donor with multiple sclerosis, enrolled in a pregnancy study.

The chain has TRBV5-1 and TRBJ2-7, with a tentative D call TRBD1 (5 bases). The CDR3 contains 14 residues. Per germline, CDR1 SGHRS and CDR2 YFSETQ. V gave up 1 base and J gave up 6 bases, with 14 bases separating them. The CDR3 here is CASSLFSGPAEQYF. As DNA, the CDR3 is TGCGCCAGCAGCTTGTTTTCAGGGCCAGCCGAGCAGTACTTC.

The rearrangement uses TRBV6-5 and TRBJ2-7; TRBD1 aligns across 9 bases. The CDR3 is 13 residues long. CDR1 is MNHEY, CDR2 SVGAGI, per germline. V was clipped by 5 bases and J by 7 bases; unmatched bases: 6. CDR3 nucleotide sequence: TGTGCCAGCAGTCCCAACAGGGGGCAGGAGCAGTACTTC. This sequence encodes CASSPNRGQEQYF.

This sequence joins TRBV7-6 and TRBJ2-7; 8 bases align to TRBD2. Trimming removed 1 base from V and 3 bases from J; junction bases left unmatched: 8. From germline, CDR1 is SGHVS and CDR2 FNYEAQ. The CDR3 spans 16 residues. CDR3 DNA sequence: TGTGCCAGCAGCTTAGTCCCAACTAGCGGAGGCTACGAGCAGTACTTC. It yields the protein CASSLVPTSGGYEQYF.

The rearrangement links TRBV9 to TRBJ2-7; 11 bases fit TRBD1. The CDR3 contains 14 residues. Trimming took 10 bases from V and 5 from J; bases not matched to a gene: 11. Germline CDR1 and CDR2: SGDLS and YYNGEE. CDR3 amino acids: CAGPPGQGGNEQYF. DNA of the CDR3: TGTGCCGGTCCTCCGGGACAGGGGGGAAACGAGCAGTACTTC.

The rearrangement uses TRBV30 and TRBJ1-1, with D uncertain. Trimming shortened V by 0 bases and J by 6 bases, and 14 bases separated the two germline ends. Germline V gene sequence: CDR1 GTSNPN, CDR2 SVGIG (reference sequence). The CDR3 runs 14 residues. The DNA of the CDR3 is TGTGCCTGGAGTGTTTTATCGGGGTTGGCTGAAGCTTTCTTT. It yields the protein CAWSVLSGLAEAFF.

J is TRBJ2-3 and V is TRBV7-9; the match to TRBD2 covers 11 bases. The CDR3 consists of 19 residues. The junction had 11 bases not matched to a gene; V was cut back by 2 bases and J by 1 base. From germline, CDR1 is SEHNR and CDR2 FQNEAQ (reference sequence). The DNA of the CDR3 is TGTGCCAGCAGCTTACCCCGGGTAGCGGGAGGGCCTGGCACAGATACGCAGTATTTT. The encoded protein is CASSLPRVAGGPGTDTQYF.